The clone carrying this T cell receptor beta chain showed up many times. Antigen: not known. The sample comes from a study of neurological immune-mediated disorders. Findings and caveats of the study: HTLV-1-associated myelopathy led in TCR clonal expansion, while multiple sclerosis ranked lowest, below healthy controls. The absence of shared CDR3 amino acid sequences among expanded clones across subjects suggests private repertoires in all groups.

Unmatched junction bases numbered 5, after V lost 3 bases and J lost 5 bases. CDR1 is SGHRS and CDR2 is YFSETQ in the germline V gene. The CDR3 totals 14 residues. A 10-nucleotide random UMI tagged transcripts in template-switch 5'RACE cDNA synthesis. MiXCR, applied by TCRdb to the 5' RACE reads, yields one record per CDR3 protein. Altogether around 49,000 distinct CDR3 sequences are present, about 12% being singletons, with the ten largest covering roughly 4.8%. The sample's time point: longitudinal time-point 2. The unsorted libraries were made from 2 million PBMCs kept at -80 C. This receptor was taken from a male donor with HTLV-1-associated myelopathy (HAM/TSP). Source material: PBMCs. The rearrangement joins TRBV5-1 to TRBJ2-5; 9 positions agree with TRBD1. The CDR3 is CASSSPDRGETQYF. In DNA form, the CDR3 reads TGCGCCAGCAGCTCGCCCGACAGGGGGGAGACCCAGTACTTC.